The 27 T cell receptor beta chains presented below share a single source sample, sequenced in a study of shared T cell receptors in the human thymus. Using immunoSEQ multiplex PCR, the repertoire was profiled, and TCRdb retains in-frame clones only, with some absent. The sample yields some 400,000 clones, 85% to 95% seen once. Specimen: thymocytes. Receptors originate from a human donor.

V usage is TRBV27 and J usage is TRBJ2-7; tentative D call: TRBD1 (6 bases). The germline V and J ends were trimmed by 6 bases and 0 bases, with 18 bases remaining between them. Per germline, CDR1 MNHEY and CDR2 SMNVEV (reference sequence). The length of the CDR3 is 16 residues. The CDR3 DNA sequence: TGTGCCAGCAGCGGCTTATCCCCGACAGGCTCCTACGAGCAGTACTTC. The encoded protein is CASSGLSPTGSYEQYF.

The chain is built from TRBV10-3 and TRBJ2-3, with 7 bases matching TRBD2. Germline CDR1 and CDR2: ENHRY and SYGVKD. J lost 2 bases, V lost 7 bases, and 9 bases had no gene match. The CDR3 loop spans 15 amino acids. Here the CDR3 reads CAITTTGTNTDTQYF. CDR3 coding DNA: TGTGCCATCACCACTACCGGGACTAACACAGATACGCAGTATTTT.

As DNA, the CDR3 is TGTGCCAGCTCACCACCGGCTGGGAAGGCCACAGATACGCAGTATTTT. It encodes CASSPPAGKATDTQYF. This sequence joins TRBV18 and TRBJ2-3; no reliable D call. CDR3 length: 16 residues. Germline V gene lookup returns CDR1 KGHSH and CDR2 LQKENI. V lost 0 bases and J 2 bases, leaving 12 bases between the germline ends.

The gene calls are TRBV27 and TRBJ1-6, with D unresolved. With 7 bases removed from V and 7 bases from J, the gap between germline ends came to 5 bases. This CDR3 is 11 amino acids long. Germline V gene lookup returns CDR1 MNHEY and CDR2 SMNVEV (reference sequence). For the CDR3, the DNA is TGTGCCAGCACGTTGAATTCACCCCTCCACTTT. Protein: CASTLNSPLHF.

The V gene is TRBV10-3, the J gene TRBJ1-2; TRBD1 might be the D (5 bases). V lost 4 bases, J lost 3 bases, and 12 bases lay in between. The germline V gene encodes CDR1 ENHRY and CDR2 SYGVKD. The CDR3 runs 14 residues. The CDR3 loop reads CAISGGTWDYGYTF. In nucleotides, the CDR3 is TGTGCCATCAGTGGGGGGACGTGGGACTATGGCTACACCTTC.

The rearrangement links TRBV6-8 to TRBJ1-5; D ambiguous. Between the trimmed V and J ends, which lost 3 bases and 3 bases, there was a span of 15 bases. The CDR3 runs 16 residues. Looked up from germline, CDR1 is MNHGY and CDR2 is SAAAGT. The CDR3 here is CASSYEYGGFNQPQHF. CDR3 nucleotides: TGTGCCAGCAGTTATGAGTACGGCGGATTCAATCAGCCCCAGCATTTT.

The CDR3 nucleotides are TGTGCAAGTCGCTTACTTGGACTGCCCAGCTCCTACGAGCAGTACTTC. It translates to CASRLLGLPSSYEQYF. The chain is built from TRBV12-2 and TRBJ2-7; the table's D call, TRBD2, was not checked against the DNA. TRBV12-2 is recorded as a pseudogene. The CDR3 runs to 16 residues.

This clone was detected only once. The chain employs TRBV9 and TRBJ2-2; TRBD2 matches at 8 bases. The CDR3 has 17 residues. With 4 bases clipped from V and 7 bases from J, the junction kept 15 bases outside the gene matches. CDR1 is SGDLS and CDR2 is YYNGEE in the germline V gene. The DNA for the CDR3 is TGTGCCAGCAGCATACACCTCAGCGGGAGTACTATCGGGGAGCTGTTTTTT. This translates into CASSIHLSGSTIGELFF. Full variable domain (remainder filled in from reference TRBV9 and TRBJ2-2): DSGVTQTPKHLITATGQRVTLRCSPRSGDLSVYWYQQSLDQGLQFLIQYYNGEERAKGNILERFSAQQFPDLHSELNLSSLELGDSALYFCASSIHLSGSTIGELFFGEGSRLTVL.

The genes are TRBV5-4 and TRBJ2-7, with a possible D match to TRBD2 (5 bases). CDR3 length equals 15 residues. Trimming stripped 4 bases from V and 0 bases from J, with 14 bases between. Germline V gene sequence: CDR1 SGHNT, CDR2 YYREEE (reference sequence). CDR3 amino acids: CASSPTRAGSYEQYF. CDR3 coding DNA: TGTGCCAGCAGCCCGACGAGGGCGGGCTCCTACGAGCAGTACTTC.

The rearrangement links TRBV27 to TRBJ1-5; D unresolved. Germline-derived CDR1 and CDR2 are MNHEY and SMNVEV (reference sequence). The CDR3 spans 18 residues. V was cut by 7 bases and J by 0 bases, with 22 bases left in between. CDR3 in amino acids: CASTPGREPNYSNQPQHF. The CDR3 DNA sequence: TGTGCCAGCACCCCGGGTAGGGAGCCTAATTATAGCAATCAGCCCCAGCATTTT.

V and J are TRBV6-1 and TRBJ1-1, with unresolved D. The germline gives CDR1 MNHNS, CDR2 SASEGT. The CDR3 is 15 residues long. V was clipped by 0 bases and J by 1 base, with 9 bases between them. The CDR3 protein is CASSEAGESNTEAFF. CDR3 in DNA: TGTGCCAGCAGTGAAGCCGGGGAGTCGAACACTGAAGCTTTCTTT.

Only one count was recorded for this clone. V gene TRBV6-6 combines with J gene TRBJ2-7, with 7 bases lining up with TRBD2. Trimming removed 6 bases from V and 5 bases from J; junction bases left unmatched: 4. The CDR3 contains 12 residues. Looked up from germline, CDR1 is MNHNY and CDR2 is SVGAGI (reference sequence). DNA of the CDR3: TGTGCCAGCAGGGGGGGGTTCCACGAGCAGTACTTC. As protein: CASRGGFHEQYF.

V and J are TRBV7-9 and TRBJ2-7; 7 nucleotides line up with TRBD1. Looked up from germline, CDR1 is SEHNR and CDR2 is FQNEAQ (reference sequence). The ends lost 2 bases at V and 1 base at J; junction bases unmatched: 5. The CDR3 runs 15 residues. CDR3 in DNA: TGTGCCAGCAGCTTAACCCGGGACAGATCCTACGAGCAGTACTTC. Translated: CASSLTRDRSYEQYF.

The rearrangement joins TRBV10-2 to TRBJ2-1; 8 nucleotides align to TRBD2. CDR3 length equals 14 residues. With V trimmed by 4 bases and J by 8 bases, 7 bases remained unmatched. CDR1 is WSHSY, CDR2 SAAADI, per germline. This CDR3 reads CASSVAGGIDEQFF. DNA of the CDR3: TGCGCCAGCAGTGTTGCGGGAGGAATCGATGAGCAGTTCTTC.

The chain combines TRBV29-1 with TRBJ2-1; either TRBD1 or TRBD2 may supply D (6 bases each). The V and J ends lost 7 bases and 7 bases respectively, with 17 bases between them. This CDR3 has 13 residues. The V gene's germline CDR1 is SQVTM and CDR2 ANQGSEA. CDR3 residues: CSAQQGGGNEQFF. In DNA form, the CDR3 reads TGCAGCGCCCAACAGGGTGGGGGGAATGAGCAGTTCTTC.

V gene TRBV5-1 combines with J gene TRBJ1-5; D perhaps matches TRBD1 (6 bases). V lost 5 bases and J lost 0, with 15 bases in between. Germline lookup yields CDR1 SGHRS and CDR2 YFSETQ. The CDR3 is 16 residues long. The CDR3 here is CASSPGTLYSNQPQHF. The CDR3 DNA reads as TGCGCCAGCAGTCCCGGGACACTCTATAGCAATCAGCCCCAGCATTTT.

The chain couples TRBV25-1 to TRBJ2-3, with 7 positions matching TRBD2. The CDR3 sequence is 15 residues long. Germline assignment: CDR1 MGHDK and CDR2 SYGVNS. V gave up 8 bases and J gave up 5 bases; unmatched junction bases: 13. This CDR3 reads CASSGGTAGEDTQYF. CDR3 nucleotides: TGTGCCAGCTCCGGAGGGACTGCGGGGGAAGATACGCAGTATTTT. The whole variable domain, remainder taken from reference TRBV25-1 and TRBJ2-3, is EADIYQTPRYLVIGTGKKITLECSQTMGHDKMYWYQQDPGMELHLIHYSYGVNSTEKGDLSSESTVSRIRTEHFPLTLESARPSHTSQYLCASSGGTAGEDTQYFGPGTRLTVL.

The chain combines TRBV5-5 with TRBJ2-1, with TRBD2 matching over 7 bases. From germline, CDR1 is SGHKS and CDR2 YYEKEE (reference sequence). J lost 4 bases, V lost 2 bases, and 3 bases had no gene match. The CDR3 runs to 14 residues. The CDR3 protein is CASSLPAGYNEQFF. In DNA, the CDR3 is TGTGCCAGCAGCTTACCAGCGGGATACAATGAGCAGTTCTTC.

The rearrangement links TRBV10-2 to TRBJ1-5; possible D gene TRBD1, 5 bases. The CDR3 runs 15 residues. Trimming removed 8 bases at V and 1 base at J, with 15 bases between. Germline V gene lookup returns CDR1 WSHSY and CDR2 SAAADI. The CDR3 spells CASSVGGKSNQPQHF. The CDR3 DNA sequence: TGCGCCAGCTCCGTCGGGGGTAAAAGCAATCAGCCCCAGCATTTT.

This rearrangement joins TRBV15 to TRBJ1-4, with a possible D match to TRBD1 (5 bases). In germline, CDR1 is LNHNV, CDR2 YYDKDF (reference sequence). Trimming stripped 0 bases from V and 12 bases from J, with 20 bases between. The CDR3 runs 16 residues. The CDR3 DNA reads TGTGCCACCAGCAGAGATGATGAGGGGCACCCCGAAGAACTGTTTTTT. Translated, it gives CATSRDDEGHPEELFF.

The chain employs TRBV28 and TRBJ2-7; D could derive from TRBD1 or TRBD2 (6 bases each). The germline V and J ends were trimmed by 2 bases and 9 bases, with 14 bases remaining between them. The CDR3 spans 13 residues. Germline values: CDR1 MDHEN, CDR2 SYDVKM. The CDR3 protein is CASSLDFGGGQYF. The CDR3 region has the DNA TGTGCCAGCAGTTTAGATTTTGGAGGGGGGCAGTACTTC.

This sequence joins TRBV6-4 and TRBJ1-4, with D possibly being TRBD1 (5 bases). The CDR3 extends over 14 amino acids. V was clipped by 6 bases and J by 7 bases, with 15 bases between them. Germline-derived CDR1 and CDR2 are MRHNA and SNTAGT. The CDR3 bases are TGTGCCAGCAGACCAGATGCGGGGACTGAAAAACTGTTTTTT. Translating it yields CASRPDAGTEKLFF.

The chain combines TRBV2 with TRBJ2-3; 9 bases align to TRBD2. CDR3 length: 17 residues. The ends lost 2 bases at V and 6 bases at J; junction bases unmatched: 12. Germline V lookup: CDR1 SNHLY, CDR2 FYNNEI. The CDR3: CASSEKLAGGPWDTQYF. In DNA form, the CDR3 reads TGTGCCAGCAGTGAAAAGCTGGCGGGAGGGCCTTGGGATACGCAGTATTTT.

The CDR3: CASSHPGDRLVQYF. The DNA for the CDR3 is TGTGCCAGCAGTCACCCGGGTGACAGGTTGGTGCAGTACTTC. The chain joins TRBV28 to TRBJ2-7; D may be TRBD1 (6 bases). V gave up 5 bases and J gave up 9 bases, with 20 bases separating them. The CDR3 has 14 amino acids. Germline loops: CDR1 MDHEN, CDR2 SYDVKM.

The chain employs TRBV19 and TRBJ2-3; tentatively, D is TRBD2 (5 bases). CDR3 length: 15 residues. CDR1 is LNHDA and CDR2 is SQIVND in the germline V gene (reference sequence). V was cut by 4 bases and J by 6 bases, with 17 bases left in between. The CDR3 protein is CASSRTSWVWDTQYF. CDR3 bases: TGTGCCAGTAGTAGAACTAGTTGGGTATGGGATACGCAGTATTTT.

The CDR3: CASSFKLAGGSPDYEQYF. CDR3 coding DNA: TGTGCCAGCAGTTTTAAACTAGCGGGAGGTTCCCCAGACTACGAGCAGTACTTC. The rearrangement links TRBV28 to TRBJ2-5, with 12 nucleotides matching TRBD2. TRBJ2-7 explains the end of the DNA better; the J call may be wrong. This CDR3 region has 18 residues. CDR1 and CDR2 from the germline V gene are MDHEN and SYDVKM.

The chain uses TRBV9 and TRBJ2-3; 8 bases are a match to TRBD2. V trimming: 1 base; J trimming: 4 bases; junction bases outside the gene matches: 5. The CDR3 spans 15 residues. Germline CDR1 is SGDLS and CDR2 is YYNGEE. CDR3 sequence: CASSVKSGSADTQYF. DNA of the CDR3: TGTGCCAGCAGCGTAAAGAGCGGGAGCGCAGATACGCAGTATTTT.